This T cell receptor beta chain was profiled in a study of blood T cell repertoires in COVID-19. On the study more broadly: Donors in the United States, Italy and Spain gave samples during acute or convalescent COVID-19.

This clone was detected a few times. The repertoire was sequenced with immunoSEQ multiplex PCR; TCRdb's copy has only in-frame clones and lacks some. The sample has 150,000 to 200,000 clones; roughly 80% are singletons. V shed 4 bases and J shed 3 bases, with 19 bases lying between them. CDR3 length: 16 residues. Germline CDR1 is LGHDT and CDR2 is YNNKEL (reference sequence). The source is a man aged 55 to 69 with acute or convalescent COVID-19. Material for sequencing was peripheral blood. The chain links TRBV3-1 (or the pseudogene TRBV3-2) to TRBJ2-7, with D possibly TRBD2 on 6 matching bases. Here the CDR3 DNA reads TGTGCCAGCAGCCTCTCCTCCCTAGCGCCCAGCTACGAGCAGTACTTC. This codes for CASSLSSLAPSYEQYF.